The text below deals with one TCR beta chain. The data originate from a study of PD-L1 blockade in urothelial cancer. Across the whole study: Blood analysis was done at 3 weeks (second dose) and 6 weeks after treatment began. The median T cell count in blood samples was some 140,000.

Some clones are missing from TCRdb's copy, which holds only in-frame ones; the method was immunoSEQ multiplex PCR. Among roughly 120,000 clones listed, 91% were seen once. The time point: peripheral blood 6 weeks after treatment start. The patients had locally advanced or metastatic urothelial carcinoma. The study collected 1 to 8 samples per patient, pretreatment and on-treatment. This CDR3 comprises 15 residues. V and J are TRBV21-1 and TRBJ2-2; TRBD1 was called by the table and not checked on the DNA. TRBV21-1 is assigned pseudogene status. The receptor was derived from a man aged 55 to 70 with urothelial cancer. The sample in question was PBMCs, obtained around atezolizumab (anti-PD-L1) treatment. CDR3 in amino acids: CASSKGTGNTGELFF. The CDR3 DNA sequence: TGTGCCAGCAGCAAAGGGACAGGGAACACCGGGGAGCTGTTTTTT.